One sample yielded the 7 T cell receptor beta chains listed below, sequenced in a study of technical replicates of blood from several donors. Some clones are missing from TCRdb's copy, which holds only in-frame ones; the method was immunoSEQ multiplex PCR. The sample consists of more than 70,000 clones, roughly 93% of them appearing once. Sequencing was performed on T cells isolated from PBMCs. The receptors derive from a human donor in good health.

The CDR3 loop reads CASSLGGTTNYGYTF. The CDR3 nucleotides are TGTGCCAGCAGCTTGGGAGGGACAACTAACTATGGCTACACCTTC. The genes are TRBV5-6 and TRBJ1-2, with a weak D call TRBD1 (6 bases). CDR1 is SGHDT, CDR2 YYEEEE, per germline. This CDR3 region has 15 residues. V was cut by 0 bases and J by 0 bases, with 9 bases left in between. Full variable domain (missing parts from reference TRBV5-6 and TRBJ1-2): DAGVTQSPTHLIKTRGQQVTLRCSPKSGHDTVSWYQQALGQGPQFIFQYYEEEERQRGNFPDRFSGHQFPNYSSELNVNALLLGDSALYLCASSLGGTTNYGYTFGSGTRLTVV.

The count of this clone is one. This chain uses TRBV7-9 with TRBJ2-3, with 8 bases lining up with TRBD1. This CDR3 has 15 amino acids. J gave up 2 bases and V 1 base, and 2 bases lay outside the gene matches. The germline V gene encodes CDR1 SEHNR and CDR2 FQNEAQ (reference sequence). The CDR3 is CASSLGQGFTDTQYF. CDR3 nucleotides: TGTGCCAGCAGCTTAGGACAGGGGTTCACAGATACGCAGTATTTT.

This chain joins TRBV6-1 and TRBJ2-7, with D hard to call. V was shortened by 4 bases and J by 0 bases, with 16 bases between the two germline ends. Germline CDR1 and CDR2: MNHNS and SASEGT. There are 16 residues in the CDR3. In DNA, the CDR3 is TGTGCCAGCAGTGGTTTCGTCTCCCCGAGCTCCTACGAGCAGTACTTC. Its translation: CASSGFVSPSSYEQYF.

CDR3 coding DNA: TGCAGTGCTCCCCTAGGAAATGAGCAGTTCTTC. Residues: CSAPLGNEQFF. This chain links TRBV20-1 with TRBJ2-1; no definite D call. Germline V lookup: CDR1 DFQATT, CDR2 SNEGSKA (reference sequence). This CDR3 comprises 11 residues. Trimming cost V 5 bases and J 7 bases, with 9 bases left between them.

The V call is TRBV7-2, the J call TRBJ1-6; D gene ambiguous. V was pared by 4 bases and J by 14 bases, with 9 bases between. CDR1 is SGHTA, CDR2 FQGNSA, per germline. This CDR3 is 11 amino acids long. The CDR3: CASSSGRTLHF. Here the CDR3 DNA reads TGTGCCAGCAGCTCCGGGAGGACCCTCCACTTT.

This clone showed up just once. This CDR3 is CASSLPGLAANEQFF. CDR3 bases: TGCGCCAGCAGCCTCCCGGGACTAGCGGCCAATGAGCAGTTCTTC. The V gene is TRBV4-1, the J gene TRBJ2-1, with 11 positions matching TRBD2. Germline V gene lookup returns CDR1 MGHRA and CDR2 YSYEKL. The CDR3 has 15 residues. V trimming: 4 bases; J trimming: 6 bases; junction bases outside the gene matches: 5.

The chain links TRBV13 to TRBJ2-6; perhaps TRBD1 as D (5 bases). The CDR3 spans 15 residues. Germline V gene lookup returns CDR1 PRHDT and CDR2 FYEKMQ (reference sequence). V was pared by 5 bases and J by 0 bases, with 8 bases between. The DNA for the CDR3 is TGTGCCAGCAGCGGGGCTAGCTCTGGGGCCAACGTCCTGACTTTC. It codes for CASSGASSGANVLTF. Filled out from reference TRBV13 and TRBJ2-6, the complete variable domain reads AAGVIQSPRHLIKEKRETATLKCYPIPRHDTVYWYQQGPGQDPQFLISFYEKMQSDKGSIPDRFSAQQFSDYHSELNMSSLELGDSALYFCASSGASSGANVLTFGAGSRLTVL.